What follows are 21 T cell receptor beta chains derived from one specimen sequenced in a study of blood T cell repertoires in COVID-19. Assay used: immunoSEQ multiplex PCR; TCRdb lists only in-frame clones, some missing. The sample records around 120,000 clones, around 64% being singletons. Sequences were obtained from peripheral blood. The receptors stem from a human donor with acute or convalescent COVID-19. The donor label of this sample is uncertain.

The chain has TRBV6-5 and TRBJ2-3, with a tentative D call TRBD2 (6 bases). This CDR3 is 16 amino acids long. V was cut by 2 bases and J by 0 bases, with 12 bases left in between. Germline CDR1 is MNHEY and CDR2 is SVGAGI. This chain's CDR3 is CASSYGGGTSTDTQYF. The CDR3 coding sequence is TGTGCCAGCAGTTACGGTGGAGGGACTAGCACAGATACGCAGTATTTT.

V is TRBV19 and J is TRBJ2-5, with D tentatively TRBD2 (5 bases). The CDR3 covers 13 residues. Per germline, CDR1 LNHDA and CDR2 SQIVND (reference sequence). The V end lost 3 bases, the J end lost 1 base, and 6 bases lay between the germline ends. In nucleotides, the CDR3 is TGTGCCAGTAGTATTGCGGGCCAAGAGACCCAGTACTTC. Translation gives CASSIAGQETQYF.

The genes are TRBV2 and TRBJ1-5; TRBD1 might be the D (5 bases). The CDR3 totals 11 residues. V dropped 6 bases and J dropped 7 bases, with 7 bases sitting between them. The germline CDR1 and CDR2 sequences are SNHLY and FYNNEI. CDR3 DNA sequence: TGTGCCAGCAGCCGGGGGCAGCCCCAGCATTTT. It specifies CASSRGQPQHF.

J is TRBJ2-7 and V is TRBV18; 7 bases agree with TRBD2. The germline V gene has CDR1 KGHSH and CDR2 LQKENI. The V and J ends lost 1 base and 4 bases, in that order; junction bases with no gene match: 7. The CDR3 extends over 15 amino acids. The CDR3 spells CASSPRQGGDYEQYF. The CDR3 DNA follows: TGTGCCAGCTCACCACGCCAGGGAGGGGATTACGAGCAGTACTTC.

The chain links TRBV7-8 to TRBJ1-4, with D maybe TRBD1 (6 bases). Deletions cut 4 bases from V and 5 bases from J, with 14 bases between. This CDR3 spans 15 amino acids. CDR1 is SGHVS and CDR2 is FQNEAQ in the germline V gene. CDR3 DNA sequence: TGTGCCAGCAGCTCCCTCGGGACACTGAATGAAAAACTGTTTTTT. It specifies CASSSLGTLNEKLFF.

J is TRBJ2-1 and V is TRBV5-4; TRBD2 matches 8 bases. Trimming took 0 bases from V and 7 from J; bases not matched to a gene: 6. CDR1 and CDR2 from the germline V gene are SGHNT and YYREEE (reference sequence). The CDR3 length is 15 residues. The CDR3: CASSLEGTRGNEQFF. In DNA, the CDR3 is TGTGCCAGCAGCTTGGAGGGGACTAGAGGGAATGAGCAGTTCTTC.

This chain joins TRBV28 and TRBJ1-4; 12 bases match TRBD1. The CDR3 spans 17 residues. The ends lost 5 bases at V and 4 bases at J; junction bases unmatched: 8. From germline, CDR1 is MDHEN and CDR2 SYDVKM. Here the CDR3 reads CASSGDRGRQNNEKLFF. The CDR3, as DNA: TGTGCCAGCAGTGGGGACAGGGGGCGACAAAATAATGAAAAACTGTTTTTT.

The chain uses TRBV18 and TRBJ2-3; 10 bases are shared with TRBD1. The CDR3 is 16 residues long. CDR1 and CDR2 from the germline V gene are KGHSH and LQKENI. Trimming cost V 4 bases and J 4 bases; bases outside gene matches: 8. Written as DNA, the CDR3 is TGTGCCAGCTCACGACAGACAGGGGGCAGCGCAGATACGCAGTATTTT. Protein: CASSRQTGGSADTQYF. The full variable domain, rest sourced from reference TRBV18 and TRBJ2-3, is NAGVMQNPRHLVRRRGQEARLRCSPMKGHSHVYWYRQLPEEGLKFMVYLQKENIIDESGMPKERFSAEFPKEGPSILRIQQVVRGDSAAYFCASSRQTGGSADTQYFGPGTRLTVL.

This clone was seen at least ten times. The chain carries TRBV2 and TRBJ2-2; D call uncertain. This CDR3 has 16 residues. The germline gives CDR1 SNHLY, CDR2 FYNNEI. V lost 2 bases and J lost 0, with 10 bases in between. The CDR3 sequence is CASSESQVTNTGELFF. CDR3 bases: TGTGCCAGCAGTGAATCGCAGGTAACGAACACCGGGGAGCTGTTTTTT.

The J gene is TRBJ2-6, the V gene TRBV6-5, with D unresolved. CDR1 MNHEY and CDR2 SVGAGI come from the germline V gene. The CDR3 extends over 13 amino acids. With 8 bases removed from V and 4 bases from J, the gap between germline ends came to 9 bases. CDR3 sequence: CASRILGANVLTF. The CDR3 nucleotides read TGTGCCAGCCGTATTCTGGGGGCCAACGTCCTGACTTTC.

The table lists this clone with a count of one. The chain recombines TRBV30 with TRBJ1-2, with D hard to call. CDR1 and CDR2 from the germline V gene are GTSNPN and SVGIG (reference sequence). The CDR3 totals 17 residues. Between the trimmed V and J ends, which lost 4 bases and 4 bases, there was a span of 25 bases. The CDR3: CAWTAGPRKLEGYGYTF. Written as DNA, the CDR3 is TGTGCCTGGACCGCCGGGCCTCGGAAACTGGAGGGCTATGGCTACACCTTC.

This chain joins TRBV7-2 and TRBJ2-1, with unresolved D. Germline V gives CDR1 SGHTA, CDR2 FQGNSA. Deletions cut 5 bases from V and 9 bases from J, with 20 bases between. The CDR3 has 15 residues. As DNA, the CDR3 is TGTGCCAGCAGCCCCCGCCTGGGCCAGACAAGTGAGCAGTTCTTC. The encoded protein is CASSPRLGQTSEQFF.

This chain's CDR3 is CASSLVFRDRNTEAFF. The CDR3 bases are TGTGCCAGCAGCTTAGTTTTCCGGGACAGAAACACTGAAGCTTTCTTT. V usage is TRBV11-3 and J usage is TRBJ1-1; 7 bases fit TRBD1. Losses at the gene ends were 1 base for V and 2 bases for J; bases not matched to a gene: 7. Germline V CDR1 and CDR2: SGHNT, YENEEA. This CDR3 is built from 16 residues.

V and J are TRBV19 and TRBJ1-1, with a possible D match to TRBD1 (5 bases). Trimming removed 4 bases from V and 7 bases from J, with 16 bases in between. The CDR3 has 14 amino acids. Looked up from germline, CDR1 is LNHDA and CDR2 is SQIVND (reference sequence). This chain's CDR3 is CASSRRGLYGEAFF. CDR3 nucleotide sequence: TGTGCCAGTAGTAGGAGGGGACTATACGGTGAAGCTTTCTTT.

This clone came up a few times. The genes are TRBV29-1 and TRBJ1-6, with TRBD1 matching 8 bases. The germline V gene encodes CDR1 SQVTM and CDR2 ANQGSEA. V gave up 6 bases and J gave up 9 bases; unmatched junction bases: 7. This CDR3 spans 13 amino acids. CDR3 in amino acids: CSVDREVSSPLHF. CDR3 DNA: TGCAGCGTGGACAGGGAAGTTAGTTCACCCCTCCACTTT. The whole variable domain, filled in from reference TRBV29-1 and TRBJ1-6, reads SAVISQKPSRDICQRGTSLTIQCQVDSQVTMMFWYRQQPGQSLTLIATANQGSEATYESGFVIDKFPISRPNLTFSTLTVSNMSPEDSSIYLCSVDREVSSPLHFGNGTRLTVT.

This chain connects TRBV6-2 or TRBV6-3 to TRBJ1-2, with 7 bases fitting TRBD1. V was pared by 2 bases and J by 7 bases, with 10 bases of the junction left unmatched. The CDR3 covers 15 residues. The germline CDR1 and CDR2 sequences are MNHEY and SVGEGT. The CDR3 protein is CASSYLDRVTAGYTF. CDR3 DNA: TGTGCCAGCAGTTACCTAGACAGGGTAACGGCTGGCTACACCTTC.

The rearrangement uses TRBV11-2 and TRBJ2-5, with 11 bases fitting TRBD2. This CDR3 is built from 16 residues. The V segment lost 6 bases and the J segment 5 bases; nucleotides outside the gene matches: 11. Looked up from germline, CDR1 is SGHAT and CDR2 is FQNNGV. CDR3 in amino acids: CASSRAGLAVGETQYF. As DNA, the CDR3 is TGTGCCAGCAGTCGAGCGGGACTAGCGGTCGGGGAGACCCAGTACTTC.

The rearrangement uses TRBV10-3 and TRBJ1-2; D is undetermined. V lost 0 bases to trimming and J lost 7 bases, with 6 bases between them. Per germline, CDR1 ENHRY and CDR2 SYGVKD. The CDR3 is made up of 12 amino acids. CDR3 DNA sequence: TGTGCCATCAGTGAGTCCCAGGTTGGCTACACCTTC. The encoded protein is CAISESQVGYTF.

CDR3 DNA sequence: TGTGCCAGCAGCGACTACAGGGTCAATCAGCCCCAGCATTTT. Its protein is CASSDYRVNQPQHF. The V and J genes are TRBV5-6 and TRBJ1-5, with D perhaps TRBD1 (6 bases). V lost 4 bases and J 3 bases, leaving 11 bases between the germline ends. Germline V gene sequence: CDR1 SGHDT, CDR2 YYEEEE. The CDR3 consists of 14 residues. Using reference TRBV5-6 and TRBJ1-5 for the parts outside the CDR3, the full variable domain is DAGVTQSPTHLIKTRGQQVTLRCSPKSGHDTVSWYQQALGQGPQFIFQYYEEEERQRGNFPDRFSGHQFPNYSSELNVNALLLGDSALYLCASSDYRVNQPQHFGDGTRLSIL.

As to this clone: A clone one base away is much larger, so this may be a read error. J is TRBJ2-2 and V is TRBV2; 7 bases fit TRBD1. The CDR3 is 14 amino acids. CDR1 SNHLY and CDR2 FYNNEI come from the germline V gene. The V and J ends lost 7 bases and 1 base, in that order; junction bases with no gene match: 3. In DNA, the CDR3 is TGTGCCAGCATGAGGACAGGGAACACCGGGGAGCTGTTTTTT. Its protein product is CASMRTGNTGELFF. The variable domain in full, with the rest retrieved from reference TRBV2 and TRBJ2-2, is EPEVTQTPSHQVTQMGQEVILRCVPISNHLYFYWYRQILGQKVEFLVSFYNNEISEKSEIFDDQFSVERPDGSNFTLKIRSTKLEDSAMYFCASMRTGNTGELFFGEGSRLTVL.

The V and J genes are TRBV2 and TRBJ2-5; 9 bases fit TRBD2. The CDR3 spans 14 residues. After removal of 4 bases from V and 5 bases from J, the junction contained 5 bases not matched to a gene. Germline CDR1 SNHLY, CDR2 FYNNEI. CDR3: CASSVVAGVETQYF. The CDR3 DNA is TGTGCCAGCAGTGTGGTAGCGGGGGTCGAGACCCAGTACTTC.